Listed below are T cell receptor beta chains from one sample, sequenced in a study of blood T cell repertoires in COVID-19. Clones were read by immunoSEQ multiplex PCR, and TCRdb kept only the in-frame ones, dropping some. The data show 120,000 to 150,000 clones, 85% seen once. Sequencing was performed on peripheral blood. These receptor sequences come from a woman in her 40s with active or convalescent COVID-19. Both conserved end residues are part of each CDR3.

V	J	CDR3
TRBV28	TRBJ1-1	CASSLWGQGETEAFF
TRBV18	TRBJ1-1	CASSRDDRGAFF
TRBV7-2	TRBJ2-5	CASSTGLAGGQETQYF
TRBV29-1	TRBJ2-7	CSALTARTYEQYF
TRBV19	TRBJ1-2	CASSIPRGGYTF
TRBV7-9	TRBJ1-3	CASSPSGGNTIYF
TRBV3-1/TRBV3-2	TRBJ1-2	CASSPDSRYGYTF
TRBV3-1/TRBV3-2	TRBJ2-2	CASSLSFAGSVGELFF
TRBV5-1	TRBJ1-1	CASSSRTGARNTEAFF
TRBV5-6	TRBJ1-1	CASSLARIREATEAFF
TRBV7-6	TRBJ2-7	CASSLNSGSGGARAYEQYF
TRBV7-9	TRBJ2-3	CASSSLADTQYF
TRBV10-3	TRBJ2-7	CAISGGQLYEQYF